Below, one TCR beta chain is given with its context. Its antigen is still unknown. This sample was included in a study of blood T cells in healthy people across ages. Notes on the study in general: The study found TCR beta diversity correlated strongly with naive T cell percentage. Diversity of TCR beta per million T cells declined in a roughly linear way with age.

Combining a sample-barcoded 5' primer with a J-beta primer mix, a second PCR ran for about 6 to 11 cycles. Unique molecular identifiers of 12 random nucleotides labeled each cDNA. One entry per CDR3 protein, called by TCRdb with MiXCR from the 5' RACE reads. This sample has roughly 1,300,000 distinct CDR3 sequences; almost 60% occur once, and the top ten carry over 6.5%. At least 6.5 million PBMCs were isolated per sample. CDR1 is GTSNPN and CDR2 is SVGIG in the germline V gene (reference sequence). The CDR3 sequence is 14 residues long. The gene calls are TRBV30 and TRBJ2-3; possibly TRBD1 or TRBD2 for D (5 bases each). Sequencing was done on a sample of blood. The TCR sequence derives from a young man in good health. This chain's CDR3 is CASSGTTITDTQYF. The CDR3 DNA reads as TGTGCTTCGTCCGGGACCACCATCACAGATACGCAGTATTTT.